The clone carrying this TCR beta chain came up once. These data belong to a study of shared clonotypes between healthy human individuals. Trimming removed 3 bases at V and 2 bases at J, with 8 bases between. Germline lookup yields CDR1 SGHTA and CDR2 FQGNSA. This CDR3 has 15 amino acids. Sequencing was performed with immunoSEQ multiplex PCR; in TCRdb, only in-frame clones are kept and a portion is missing. In the table there are 2.3 million or so clones, roughly 93% of which are singletons. V gene TRBV7-2 combines with J gene TRBJ2-6; TRBD1 or TRBD2 may be the D gene (5 bases each). The TCR sequence derives from a man aged 18 to 35 in good health. Some clones in this sample may be carry-over from other donors' samples. The sequenced sample was naive CD4+ T cells from PBMCs. Specified subset: CD45RA+ positively selected. CDR3 sequence (DNA): TGTGCCAGCAGCTTGAGGGGCGCTGGGGCCAACGTCCTGACTTTC. Protein: CASSLRGAGANVLTF.